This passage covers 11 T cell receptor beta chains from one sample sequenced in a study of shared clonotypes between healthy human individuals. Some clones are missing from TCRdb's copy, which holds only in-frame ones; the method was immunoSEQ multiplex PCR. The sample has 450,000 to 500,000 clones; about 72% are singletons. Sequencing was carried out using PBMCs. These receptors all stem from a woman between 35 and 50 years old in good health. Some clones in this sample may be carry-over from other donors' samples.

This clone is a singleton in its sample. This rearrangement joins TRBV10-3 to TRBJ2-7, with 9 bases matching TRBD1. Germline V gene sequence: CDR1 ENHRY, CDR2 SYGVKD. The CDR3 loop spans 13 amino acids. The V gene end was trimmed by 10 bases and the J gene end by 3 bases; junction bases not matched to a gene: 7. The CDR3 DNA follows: TGTGCCACCTTCAGGACAGGGGACTACGAGCAGTACTTC. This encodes CATFRTGDYEQYF.

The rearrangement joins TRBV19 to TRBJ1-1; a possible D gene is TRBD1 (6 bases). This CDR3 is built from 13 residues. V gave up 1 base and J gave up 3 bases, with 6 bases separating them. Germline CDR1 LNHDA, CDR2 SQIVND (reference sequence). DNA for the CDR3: TGTGCCAGTAGTATAGGGACAGACACTGAAGCTTTCTTT. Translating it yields CASSIGTDTEAFF.

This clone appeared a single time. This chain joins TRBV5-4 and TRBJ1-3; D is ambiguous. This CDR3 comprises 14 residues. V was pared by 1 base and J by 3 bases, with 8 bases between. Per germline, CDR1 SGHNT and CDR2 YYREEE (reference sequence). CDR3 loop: CASSLPGFGNTIYF. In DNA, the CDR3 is TGTGCCAGCAGCTTGCCGGGGTTTGGAAACACCATATATTTT.

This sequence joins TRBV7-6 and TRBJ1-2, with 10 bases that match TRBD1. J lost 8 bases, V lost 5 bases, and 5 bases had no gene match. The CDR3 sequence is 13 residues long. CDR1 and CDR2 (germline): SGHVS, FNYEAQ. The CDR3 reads CASSAGTGVGYTF. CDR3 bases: TGTGCCAGCAGCGCCGGGACAGGGGTAGGCTACACCTTC.

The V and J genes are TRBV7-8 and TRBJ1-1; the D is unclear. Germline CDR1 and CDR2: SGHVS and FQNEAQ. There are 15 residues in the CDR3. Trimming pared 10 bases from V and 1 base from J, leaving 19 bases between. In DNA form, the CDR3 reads TGTGCCACCCTCCTCTCGCGGGCCCCGAACACTGAAGCTTTCTTT. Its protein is CATLLSRAPNTEAFF.

Written as DNA, the CDR3 is TGTGCCAGCAGTTCTAAACTAGCGGTCTACGAGCAGTACTTC. The encoded protein is CASSSKLAVYEQYF. The J gene is TRBJ2-7, the V gene TRBV7-9, with 8 bases that match TRBD2. Germline V gene sequence: CDR1 SEHNR, CDR2 FQNEAQ (reference sequence). The CDR3 runs to 14 residues. V lost 6 bases and J lost 3; bases outside the gene matches: 7.

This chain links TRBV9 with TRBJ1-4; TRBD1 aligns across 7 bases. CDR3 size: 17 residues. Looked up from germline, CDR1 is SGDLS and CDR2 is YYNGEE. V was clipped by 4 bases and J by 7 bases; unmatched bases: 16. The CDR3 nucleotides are TGTGCCAGCAGCACGGGGACAGCGTGGGAGGATGGTGAAAAACTGTTTTTT. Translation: CASSTGTAWEDGEKLFF.

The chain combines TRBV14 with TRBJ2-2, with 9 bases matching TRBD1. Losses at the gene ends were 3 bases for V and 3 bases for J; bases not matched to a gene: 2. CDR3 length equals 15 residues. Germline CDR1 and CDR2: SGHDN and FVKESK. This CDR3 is CASSQGQGYTGELFF. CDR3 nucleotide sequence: TGTGCCAGCAGCCAGGGACAGGGTTACACCGGGGAGCTGTTTTTT.

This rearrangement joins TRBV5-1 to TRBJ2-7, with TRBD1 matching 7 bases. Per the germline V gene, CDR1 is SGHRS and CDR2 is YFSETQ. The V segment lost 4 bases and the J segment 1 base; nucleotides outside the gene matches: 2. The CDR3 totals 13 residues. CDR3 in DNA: TGCGCCAGCAGCGTGGGACAGTCCTACGAGCAGTACTTC. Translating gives CASSVGQSYEQYF.

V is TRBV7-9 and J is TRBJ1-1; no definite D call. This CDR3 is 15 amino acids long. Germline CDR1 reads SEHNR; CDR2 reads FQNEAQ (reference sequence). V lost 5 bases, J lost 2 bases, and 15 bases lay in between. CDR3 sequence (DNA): TGTGCCAGCAGCCCGGCCTTTCCGGACAACACTGAAGCTTTCTTT. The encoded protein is CASSPAFPDNTEAFF.

CDR3 sequence (DNA): TGTGCCAGCAGCTTGGAACTGAACACCGGGGAGCTGTTTTTT. It specifies CASSLELNTGELFF. V gene TRBV5-4 combines with J gene TRBJ2-2, with no clear D. V lost 0 bases and J 1 base, leaving 4 bases between the germline ends. Germline assignment: CDR1 SGHNT and CDR2 YYREEE (reference sequence). The CDR3 is 14 residues long.